The 20 T cell receptor beta chains given below trace back to one sample, sequenced in a study of cytomegalovirus exposure and HLA in healthy donors. It was with 60 Vbeta and 13 Jbeta primers that the PCR ran. The protocol was immunoSEQ multiplex PCR, while the TCRdb copy is restricted to in-frame clones and leaves out a portion. Here the sample spans about 140,000 clones, roughly four fifths being singletons. Sequencing was performed on PBMCs. These receptor sequences come from a human donor in good health.

This clone was counted a few times. The V call is TRBV11-2, the J call TRBJ2-7, with a tentative D call TRBD1 (6 bases). Trimming removed 5 bases from V and 0 bases from J, with 17 bases in between. The CDR3 spans 16 residues. CDR1 is SGHAT and CDR2 is FQNNGV in the germline V gene. The CDR3 nucleotides are TGTGCCAGCAGCCTGCCGGACAGCTTCACCTCCTACGAGCAGTACTTC. This codes for CASSLPDSFTSYEQYF.

V usage is TRBV7-6 and J usage is TRBJ2-1; 11 bases fit TRBD2. The CDR3 sequence is 15 residues long. CDR1 is SGHVS and CDR2 is FNYEAQ in the germline V gene. After removal of 4 bases from V and 7 bases from J, the junction contained 6 bases not matched to a gene. The CDR3 reads CASSSEVAGGNEQFF. The CDR3, as DNA: TGTGCCAGCAGCTCCGAGGTAGCGGGGGGGAATGAGCAGTTCTTC.

The chain's CDR3 is CAISDRVLAGGQSYNEQFF. CDR3 nucleotides: TGTGCCATCAGTGACCGGGTACTAGCGGGGGGCCAGTCCTACAATGAGCAGTTCTTC. This rearrangement joins TRBV10-3 to TRBJ2-1; 12 bases are shared with TRBD2. CDR3 length equals 19 residues. V trimming: 3 bases; J trimming: 1 base; junction bases outside the gene matches: 10. In germline, CDR1 is ENHRY, CDR2 SYGVKD.

This chain links TRBV7-9 with TRBJ2-5; tentatively, D is TRBD2 (5 bases). With the DNA end fitting TRBJ2-7 better, the J assignment may be wrong. Germline V lookup: CDR1 SEHNR, CDR2 FQNEAQ (reference sequence). The CDR3 is 13 amino acids. In nucleotides, the CDR3 is TGTGCCAGCGCGACTACCCTCTCCTACGAGCAGTACTTC. Its translation: CASATTLSYEQYF.

The chain carries TRBV5-1 and TRBJ1-6, with unresolved D. CDR3 length: 14 residues. V was clipped by 0 bases and J by 7 bases, with 8 bases between them. Germline V gene lookup returns CDR1 SGHRS and CDR2 YFSETQ. Here the CDR3 DNA reads TGCGCCAGCAGCTTGGGGCAGTCGAATTCACCCCTCCACTTT. Protein product: CASSLGQSNSPLHF.

The CDR3 here is CASRDGIYNEQFF. The CDR3 nucleotides read TGTGCCAGCAGGGACGGGATCTACAATGAGCAGTTCTTC. The chain employs TRBV6-5 and TRBJ2-1; tentative D call: TRBD2 (5 bases). The CDR3 sequence is 13 residues long. Trimming shortened V by 6 bases and J by 3 bases, and 9 bases separated the two germline ends. The germline V gene has CDR1 MNHEY and CDR2 SVGAGI.

CDR3 sequence reads: CASSQEQGSPLHF. CDR3 nucleotide sequence: TGTGCCAGCAGCCAGGAACAGGGTTCACCCCTCCACTTT. The rearrangement uses TRBV7-3 and TRBJ1-6; tentative D call: TRBD1 (6 bases). This CDR3 region has 13 residues. CDR1 is SGHTA, CDR2 FQGTGA, per germline. Trimming left V 5 bases short and J 9 bases short, with 11 bases between.

The CDR3 sequence is CASSPGSGGVAFF. The CDR3 DNA reads as TGTGCCAGCAGCCCAGGGTCAGGAGGGGTAGCTTTCTTT. J is TRBJ1-1 and V is TRBV11-2; possibly TRBD1 for D (5 bases). Germline lookup yields CDR1 SGHAT and CDR2 FQNNGV. The CDR3 contains 13 residues. The V end was cut by 5 bases, the J end by 10 bases, with 17 bases between. The full variable domain, its missing parts supplied by reference TRBV11-2 and TRBJ1-1, is EAGVAQSPRYKIIEKRQSVAFWCNPISGHATLYWYQQILGQGPKLLIQFQNNGVVDDSQLPKDRFSAERLKGVDSTLKIQPAKLEDSAVYLCASSPGSGGVAFFGQGTRLTVV.

The chain is built from TRBV5-4 and TRBJ2-7; possibly TRBD1 for D (5 bases). The CDR3 spans 14 residues. Germline values: CDR1 SGHNT, CDR2 YYREEE (reference sequence). V lost 5 bases and J 2 bases, leaving 14 bases between the germline ends. The CDR3 loop is CASRKGAGAYEQYF. CDR3 coding DNA: TGTGCCAGCAGAAAAGGGGCAGGCGCCTACGAGCAGTACTTC.

J is TRBJ2-1 and V is TRBV7-3, with a tentative D call TRBD2 (5 bases). V shed 5 bases and J shed 9 bases, with 11 bases lying between them. Germline V gene lookup returns CDR1 SGHTA and CDR2 FQGTGA. The CDR3 sequence is 12 residues long. In DNA form, the CDR3 reads TGTGCCAGCAGCAGACCTAGCACTGAGCAGTTCTTC. Its translation: CASSRPSTEQFF.

The genes are TRBV2 and TRBJ2-5; 9 nucleotides match TRBD2. This CDR3 has 17 amino acids. Trimming removed 8 bases from V and 5 bases from J; junction bases left unmatched: 18. Germline V gene lookup returns CDR1 SNHLY and CDR2 FYNNEI. CDR3 loop: CASRAGGGSGRSETQYF. The CDR3 bases are TGTGCCAGCCGTGCGGGAGGGGGGAGTGGAAGGAGTGAGACCCAGTACTTC. The whole variable domain, filled in from reference TRBV2 and TRBJ2-5, reads EPEVTQTPSHQVTQMGQEVILRCVPISNHLYFYWYRQILGQKVEFLVSFYNNEISEKSEIFDDQFSVERPDGSNFTLKIRSTKLEDSAMYFCASRAGGGSGRSETQYFGPGTRLLVL.

The J gene is TRBJ2-3, the V gene TRBV2; perhaps TRBD1 as D (5 bases). Between the trimmed V and J ends, which lost 5 bases and 5 bases, there was a span of 14 bases. The CDR3 covers 14 residues. Germline CDR1 is SNHLY and CDR2 is FYNNEI. DNA of the CDR3: TGTGCCAGCAGTTTGACAGCCCGAAGAGATACGCAGTATTTT. The encoded protein is CASSLTARRDTQYF.

The chain couples TRBV11-3 to TRBJ2-2; a weak D match, TRBD1 (6 bases). V shed 3 bases and J shed 8 bases, with 10 bases lying between them. Germline CDR1 is SGHNT and CDR2 is YENEEA. CDR3 length: 13 amino acids. CDR3 sequence reads: CASSFNRAGELFF. The DNA for the CDR3 is TGTGCCAGCAGCTTCAACAGGGCTGGGGAGCTGTTTTTT. Supplemented by reference TRBV11-3 and TRBJ2-2, the full variable domain reads EAGVVQSPRYKIIEKKQPVAFWCNPISGHNTLYWYLQNLGQGPELLIRYENEEAVDDSQLPKDRFSAERLKGVDSTLKIQPAELGDSAVYLCASSFNRAGELFFGEGSRLTVL.

This rearrangement joins TRBV29-1 to TRBJ2-7, with a tentative D call TRBD1 (6 bases). From germline, CDR1 is SQVTM and CDR2 ANQGSEA. CDR3 length: 13 residues. V lost 4 bases, J lost 7 bases, and 17 bases lay in between. The CDR3 coding sequence is TGCAGCGTTGTATCCGGGACATTAAATGAGCAGTACTTC. The encoded protein is CSVVSGTLNEQYF.

This clone was detected only a few times. The chain joins TRBV7-9 to TRBJ2-3; TRBD2 might be the D (5 bases). From germline, CDR1 is SEHNR and CDR2 FQNEAQ (reference sequence). V was clipped by 1 base and J by 2 bases, with 7 bases between them. This CDR3 contains 14 residues. The CDR3 region has the DNA TGTGCCAGCAGCTTAGTCGGGGTCACAGATACGCAGTATTTT. Residues: CASSLVGVTDTQYF.

The chain is built from TRBV7-3 and TRBJ2-1, with TRBD1 matching 7 bases. CDR3 length: 13 residues. Trimming removed 3 bases from V and 6 bases from J; junction bases left unmatched: 2. CDR1 and CDR2 (germline): SGHTA, FQGTGA. CDR3 region: CASSFDRANEQFF. CDR3 sequence (DNA): TGTGCCAGCAGCTTTGACAGGGCCAATGAGCAGTTCTTC.

CDR3 sequence: CASSFNRGEQYF. CDR3 bases: TGTGCCAGCAGCTTCAACAGGGGCGAGCAGTACTTC. V usage is TRBV11-2 and J usage is TRBJ2-7; the match to TRBD1 covers 7 bases. This CDR3 spans 12 amino acids. With 3 bases clipped from V and 6 bases from J, the junction kept 2 bases outside the gene matches. The germline CDR1 and CDR2 sequences are SGHAT and FQNNGV.

This clone appeared a single time. At one of its ends the junction is not consistent with the germline gene, which may arise from a read error. This chain connects TRBV7-9 to TRBJ2-1, with D maybe TRBD2 (5 bases). CDR3 length: 12 residues. In germline, CDR1 is SEHNR, CDR2 FQNEAQ (reference sequence). CDR3 bases: TGTTCCAGCAGCTTGGACTCCAATGAGCAGTTCTTC. Amino acids: CSSSLDSNEQFF.

This chain links TRBV7-6 with TRBJ2-7, with 9 bases aligning to TRBD1. With 1 base clipped from V and 6 bases from J, the junction kept 4 bases outside the gene matches. The length of the CDR3 is 14 residues. Per germline, CDR1 SGHVS and CDR2 FNYEAQ. Written as DNA, the CDR3 is TGTGCCAGCAGCTTAGACGGACAGGGGTTCGAGCAGTACTTC. It yields the protein CASSLDGQGFEQYF.

This sequence joins TRBV18 and TRBJ1-1; 12 nucleotides align to TRBD1. The CDR3 totals 17 residues. Germline CDR1 reads KGHSH; CDR2 reads LQKENI. Losses at the gene ends were 6 bases for V and 3 bases for J; bases not matched to a gene: 11. CDR3 amino acids: CASSQPGQGAVDTEAFF. The CDR3 nucleotides read TGTGCCAGCTCGCAACCGGGACAGGGGGCTGTTGACACTGAAGCTTTCTTT.